These T cell receptor beta chains were read from a single sample in a study of spatial heterogeneity in lung cancer. Each CDR3 protein gets one entry after TCRdb re-called the 5' RACE reads with MiXCR. The sample includes more than 75,000 distinct CDR3 sequences, 19% of them seen just once. The source material was PBMCs, sampled at follow-up. These receptors all stem from a male donor with early-stage non-small cell lung cancer. Each CDR3 is given with its conserved first and last residue. The D gene is left open where the match is weak. Expanded clones are given a class, and other clones once, few, many or no size at all.

J gene: TRBJ2-4; V gene: TRBV20-1; clone size: -; CDR3 length: 16; D gene: TRBD1; CDR3 protein: CSASHQQGAAKNIQYF; CDR3 DNA: TGCAGTGCTAGTCATCAACAGGGGGCGGCCAAAAACATTCAGTACTTC
J gene: TRBJ1-1; V gene: TRBV5-1; clone size: -; CDR3 length: 14; D gene: -; CDR3 protein: CASSLATPGTEAFF; CDR3 DNA: TGCGCCAGCAGCTTGGCCACCCCGGGGACTGAAGCTTTCTTT
J gene: TRBJ1-1; V gene: TRBV12-3/TRBV12-4; clone size: -; CDR3 length: 13; D gene: -; CDR3 protein: CASSLVRAVEAFF; CDR3 DNA: TGTGCCAGCAGTTTAGTCAGGGCGGTTGAAGCTTTCTTT
J gene: TRBJ2-1; V gene: TRBV18; clone size: -; CDR3 length: 13; D gene: TRBD2; CDR3 protein: CASSRGRDNEQFF; CDR3 DNA: TGTGCCAGCTCACGCGGGAGGGACAATGAGCAGTTCTTC
J gene: TRBJ1-1; V gene: TRBV12-3/TRBV12-4; clone size: few; CDR3 length: 11; D gene: -; CDR3 protein: CASSLAFEAFF; CDR3 DNA: TGTGCCAGCAGTCTGGCTTTTGAAGCTTTCTTT
J gene: TRBJ2-5; V gene: TRBV2; clone size: -; CDR3 length: 11; D gene: -; CDR3 protein: CASRREKTQYF; CDR3 DNA: TGTGCCAGCAGGAGGGAAAAGACCCAGTACTTC
J gene: TRBJ1-1; V gene: TRBV2; clone size: many; CDR3 length: 13; D gene: -; CDR3 protein: CASTMQRNTEAFF; CDR3 DNA: TGTGCCAGCACTATGCAGAGGAACACTGAAGCTTTCTTT
J gene: TRBJ2-1; V gene: TRBV7-2; clone size: -; CDR3 length: 16; D gene: TRBD2; CDR3 protein: CASSAGLAPGYNEQFF; CDR3 DNA: TGTGCCAGCAGCGCCGGACTAGCTCCAGGATACAATGAGCAGTTCTTC
J gene: TRBJ2-3; V gene: TRBV9; clone size: -; CDR3 length: 17; D gene: TRBD2; CDR3 protein: CASSARLAGASTDTQYF; CDR3 DNA: TGTGCCAGCAGCGCTAGACTAGCGGGGGCGAGCACAGATACGCAGTATTTT
J gene: TRBJ2-2; V gene: TRBV11-2; clone size: -; CDR3 length: 17; D gene: TRBD2; CDR3 protein: CASSLNPSGSGAGELFF; CDR3 DNA: TGTGCCAGCAGCTTAAATCCGAGCGGGAGCGGAGCCGGGGAGCTGTTTTTT
J gene: TRBJ1-2; V gene: TRBV29-1; clone size: few; CDR3 length: 14; D gene: -; CDR3 protein: CSVKLLTGSSGYTF; CDR3 DNA: TGCAGCGTGAAGCTCCTTACAGGGAGCTCTGGCTACACCTTC
J gene: TRBJ1-1; V gene: TRBV7-9; clone size: -; CDR3 length: 13; D gene: -; CDR3 protein: CASSLETGTEAFF; CDR3 DNA: TGTGCCAGCAGCTTAGAGACGGGAACTGAAGCTTTCTTT
J gene: TRBJ1-1; V gene: TRBV6-6; clone size: few; CDR3 length: 14; D gene: -; CDR3 protein: CASSYGSAIREAFF; CDR3 DNA: TGTGCCAGCAGTTACGGTTCGGCGATCCGAGAAGCTTTCTTT
J gene: TRBJ2-3; V gene: TRBV24-1; clone size: few; CDR3 length: 16; D gene: TRBD2; CDR3 protein: CATSALTSGGADTQYF; CDR3 DNA: TGTGCCACCAGTGCCCTGACTAGCGGGGGGGCCGATACGCAGTATTTT
J gene: TRBJ2-5; V gene: TRBV7-8; clone size: -; CDR3 length: 14; D gene: -; CDR3 protein: CASSLSGPKETQYF; CDR3 DNA: TGTGCCAGCAGCTTAAGCGGTCCAAAAGAGACCCAGTACTTC
J gene: TRBJ2-3; V gene: TRBV5-1; clone size: few; CDR3 length: 17; D gene: TRBD2; CDR3 protein: CASSPGLAGGRTDTQYF; CDR3 DNA: TGCGCCAGCAGCCCTGGACTAGCGGGGGGCCGGACAGATACGCAGTATTTT
J gene: TRBJ1-5; V gene: TRBV20-1; clone size: few; CDR3 length: 13; D gene: -; CDR3 protein: CSASPDSNQPQHF; CDR3 DNA: TGCAGTGCTAGCCCCGATAGCAATCAGCCCCAGCATTTT
J gene: TRBJ2-5; V gene: TRBV5-1; clone size: few; CDR3 length: 17; D gene: -; CDR3 protein: CASSPGTTLSNQETQYF; CDR3 DNA: TGCGCCAGCAGCCCCGGGACCACGCTTTCTAACCAAGAGACCCAGTACTTC
J gene: TRBJ1-3; V gene: TRBV27; clone size: -; CDR3 length: 17; D gene: -; CDR3 protein: CASSLSWRGNSGNTIYF; CDR3 DNA: TGTGCCAGCAGTTTATCGTGGAGGGGAAACTCTGGAAACACCATATATTTT
J gene: TRBJ2-3; V gene: TRBV10-3; clone size: -; CDR3 length: 14; D gene: -; CDR3 protein: CAIDDTDSTDTQYF; CDR3 DNA: TGTGCCATCGACGATACCGACAGCACAGATACGCAGTATTTT
J gene: TRBJ1-1; V gene: TRBV15; clone size: -; CDR3 length: 12; D gene: -; CDR3 protein: CATSRALSEAFF; CDR3 DNA: TGTGCCACCAGCAGGGCTCTGAGTGAAGCTTTCTTT
J gene: TRBJ1-1; V gene: TRBV7-9; clone size: -; CDR3 length: 14; D gene: TRBD1; CDR3 protein: CASFTGGGNTEAFF; CDR3 DNA: TGTGCCAGCTTCACAGGGGGCGGGAACACTGAAGCTTTCTTT
J gene: TRBJ1-6; V gene: TRBV10-3; clone size: -; CDR3 length: 15; D gene: -; CDR3 protein: CAISESSQGNSPLHF; CDR3 DNA: TGTGCCATCAGTGAGTCGTCGCAGGGGAATTCACCCCTCCACTTT
J gene: TRBJ2-4; V gene: TRBV4-3; clone size: few; CDR3 length: 15; D gene: TRBD1; CDR3 protein: CASSQDRVAKNIQYF; CDR3 DNA: TGCGCCAGCAGCCAGGACAGGGTAGCCAAAAACATTCAGTACTTC
J gene: TRBJ1-4; V gene: TRBV27; clone size: -; CDR3 length: 15; D gene: -; CDR3 protein: CANSLRGLTVEKLFF; CDR3 DNA: TGTGCCAACAGTTTACGAGGGCTGACAGTCGAAAAACTGTTTTTT
J gene: TRBJ1-1; V gene: TRBV4-3; clone size: few; CDR3 length: 14; D gene: -; CDR3 protein: CASSQGALNTEAFF; CDR3 DNA: TGCGCCAGCAGCCAAGGGGCCTTGAACACTGAAGCTTTCTTT
J gene: TRBJ2-5; V gene: TRBV9; clone size: few; CDR3 length: 16; D gene: TRBD2; CDR3 protein: CASSWTSGGAKETQYF; CDR3 DNA: TGTGCCAGCAGCTGGACTAGCGGGGGGGCAAAAGAGACCCAGTACTTC
J gene: TRBJ2-1; V gene: TRBV12-3/TRBV12-4; clone size: few; CDR3 length: 13; D gene: -; CDR3 protein: CASSFVGDNEQFF; CDR3 DNA: TGTGCCAGCAGTTTTGTCGGGGACAATGAGCAGTTCTTC
J gene: TRBJ1-4; V gene: TRBV29-1; clone size: few; CDR3 length: 13; D gene: -; CDR3 protein: CSARTGSGEKLFF; CDR3 DNA: TGCAGCGCACGTACAGGGTCCGGTGAAAAACTGTTTTTT
J gene: TRBJ2-5; V gene: TRBV18; clone size: -; CDR3 length: 13; D gene: -; CDR3 protein: CASSTGTLGPQYF; CDR3 DNA: TGTGCCAGCTCAACCGGGACCCTGGGGCCCCAGTACTTC
J gene: TRBJ2-3; V gene: TRBV23-1; clone size: many; CDR3 length: 15; D gene: TRBD1; CDR3 protein: CASSHGQGQSDTQYF; CDR3 DNA: TGCGCCAGCAGTCATGGGCAGGGACAGTCAGATACGCAGTATTTT
J gene: TRBJ2-3; V gene: TRBV19; clone size: -; CDR3 length: 12; D gene: -; CDR3 protein: CASSINTDTQYF; CDR3 DNA: TGTGCCAGTAGTATAAATACAGATACGCAGTATTTT
J gene: TRBJ2-2; V gene: TRBV19; clone size: many; CDR3 length: 12; D gene: -; CDR3 protein: CASSWLSGELFF; CDR3 DNA: TGTGCCAGTAGTTGGTTGTCAGGGGAGCTGTTTTTT
J gene: TRBJ1-1; V gene: TRBV6-6; clone size: -; CDR3 length: 15; D gene: TRBD1; CDR3 protein: CASSYHDRGSPEAFF; CDR3 DNA: TGTGCCAGCAGTTACCATGACAGGGGATCCCCTGAAGCTTTCTTT
J gene: TRBJ1-2; V gene: TRBV30; clone size: few; CDR3 length: 13; D gene: TRBD1; CDR3 protein: CAWSAGQGYGYTF; CDR3 DNA: TGTGCCTGGAGTGCGGGACAGGGATATGGCTACACCTTC